What follows is one TCR beta chain and its context. Its cognate antigen has yet to be identified. Sequencing instrument: Illumina HiSeq 2000. TCR beta cDNA libraries were prepared using 5'RACE template switching, which introduced a universal primer site and unique molecular identifiers. Priming for cDNA synthesis came from the TCR beta constant segment, and two successive PCR amplification steps followed. In the paper's pipeline: MIGEC handled demultiplexing of the reads and grouping by UMI, while MiTCR was used to assemble and quantify clonotypes. To remove erroneous sequences, TCR cDNA sequences were retained only when supported by two or more reads. The tcR package was used for downstream repertoire analysis, with clonotypes matched between fractions based on CDR3 nucleotide sequence plus V segment. Antigen specificity was annotated against VDJdb with VDJmatch, allowing one amino acid substitution in CDR3. TCRdb reprocessed the reads, and each CDR3 protein sequence is entered once, without DNA. TCRdb, rather than the study authors, made the V and J calls. The data table for this sample lists 350,000 to 400,000 distinct CDR3 sequences. Of the sample, approximately 12% is held by the ten largest clones.

These data belong to a study of T cells expressing NK-cell markers (dated by TCRdb to between 2020 and 2021). About the full investigation: In sorted CD3+CD56+NKG2C+, CD3+CD56+NKG2C- and CD3+CD56-NKG2C+ T-cell subsets from about eight donors, TCR beta-chain repertoires were profiled. Illumina HiSeq 2000/2500, MiSeq or NextSeq was used to sequence libraries as 2 x 150 bp reads. Of the eight sequenced donors, seven were found to be HCMV-seropositive and one was found to be HCMV-seronegative. The eight sequenced donors were randomly selected healthy volunteers, three men and five women.

HCMV serostatus was determined by detecting HCMV-specific IgG in serum with a commercial ELISA kit. Ficoll density gradient centrifugation was used to isolate peripheral blood mononuclear cells from blood. The CDR3 covers 13 residues, taking in both the cysteine and the phenylalanine. No coding sequence is recorded. CDR1 and CDR2, per the germline V gene, are SGDLS and YYNGEE. The paper's findings and limits, for the study overall: In five to seven donors, the dominant CD3+CD56+NKG2C+ clonotypes were found to rank among the top 10 CD8+ clonotypes and to make up 1.0-7.0% of CD8+ T cells. Whether the expanded NKG2C-expressing T cell clones were specific for HCMV antigens remained unclear. Those dominant clonotypes were again the most abundant among CD3+CD56-NKG2C+ cells in four donors, at roughly 25-65%.

The sequence derives from a woman aged 50 to 60 in good health. Donor details come from another sample of the same person, matched by shared clones. Recombination linked TRBV9 to TRBJ2-1; TCRdb lists TRBD1, though no DNA is available to test this call. The sample consisted of blood T cells: a sorted CD56 or NKG2C T cell subset, CD4+ or CD8+ T cells, or bulk PBMC T cells (not recorded which). The CDR3 protein is CASTDSPGGEQFF.